Listed here is a single T cell receptor beta chain. The antigen is not known. The library was made from cDNA and included unique molecular identifiers. TCRdb reanalysed the PCR reads using MiXCR and keeps one entry per CDR3 protein. The repertoire has about 760,000 distinct CDR3 sequences, 25% to 30% of them found once; the top ten carry roughly 0.54%. The data are from a study of post-analysis software for immune sequencing data. Study-level information: Recorded disease courses covered relapsing-remitting, secondary progressive and progressive-relapsing multiple sclerosis. Some patients had no subtype annotation. The study's findings and limits: In patients, five or six TRBV segments were more frequent than in controls, with TRBV5-6, TRBV5-1 and TRBV20-1 among them. Co-batched samples clustered tightly together by F measure. Normalized Chao1 diversity was significantly lower in multiple sclerosis patients than in controls.

This CDR3 contains 14 residues. Germline CDR1 SGHTA, CDR2 FQGNSA. Unmatched junction bases numbered 4, after V lost 3 bases and J lost 3 bases. The clonotype comes from a girl between 5 and 17 years old with multiple sclerosis. What was sequenced was blood. The chain carries TRBV7-2 and TRBJ2-7; 8 bases line up with TRBD1. The CDR3 spells CASSFGRGLYEQYF. DNA of the CDR3: TGTGCCAGCAGCTTCGGCAGGGGGCTCTACGAGCAGTACTTC.